This T cell receptor (beta chain) was sequenced for a study of T cell responses to AZD1222 COVID-19 vaccine. This table comes from immunoSEQ multiplex PCR, and its TCRdb copy is limited to in-frame clones, with some not included. The profile shows around 150,000 clones, roughly 90% of them singletons. Here the sequenced sample was peripheral blood, taken on day 0 of AZD1222 vaccination. The sequence was obtained from an adult in good health.

CDR3 region: CASSLQGRDYGYTF. The DNA for the CDR3 is TGTGCCAGCAGCTTGCAGGGGAGGGACTATGGCTACACCTTC. The chain uses TRBV7-2 and TRBJ1-2; possible D gene TRBD1, 6 bases. Trimming took off 3 bases at V and 3 bases at J, with 11 bases between the two ends. The germline CDR1 and CDR2 sequences are SGHTA and FQGNSA. There are 14 residues in the CDR3.